These 3 T cell receptor beta chains originate from one sample sequenced in a study of cytomegalovirus exposure and HLA in healthy donors. It was with 60 Vbeta and 13 Jbeta primers that the PCR ran. The data were produced by immunoSEQ multiplex PCR, yet TCRdb's version contains in-frame clones alone and is incomplete. The data show about 150,000 clones, 70% to 90% seen once. Sequencing was carried out using PBMCs. The receptors derive from a man aged 30-40 years in good health and CMV-seropositive.

The chain combines TRBV5-1 with TRBJ1-1; 9 bases fit TRBD1. J gave up 5 bases and V 0 bases, and 8 bases lay outside the gene matches. The CDR3 is 16 residues long. Germline V gives CDR1 SGHRS, CDR2 YFSETQ. The CDR3 here is CASSLAGGQGITEAFF. In DNA form, the CDR3 reads TGCGCCAGCAGCTTGGCCGGGGGACAGGGAATAACTGAAGCTTTCTTT.

The genes are TRBV5-1 and TRBJ1-1; D possibly corresponds to TRBD1 (5 bases). CDR1 is SGHRS, CDR2 YFSETQ, per germline. CDR3 length equals 16 residues. V dropped 4 bases and J dropped 3 bases, with 19 bases sitting between them. CDR3 bases: TGCGCCAGCAGCCCGGATGGGGGGAGGGCGTACACTGAAGCTTTCTTT. Encoded protein: CASSPDGGRAYTEAFF.

The V gene is TRBV2, the J gene TRBJ2-1, with 8 bases identical to TRBD2. Germline CDR1 reads SNHLY; CDR2 reads FYNNEI. V shed 6 bases, J shed 4 bases, and the junction held 5 bases outside the gene matches. This CDR3 is built from 14 residues. CDR3: CASSPGLEYNEQFF. CDR3 nucleotide sequence: TGTGCCAGCAGCCCGGGACTAGAATACAATGAGCAGTTCTTC.